Listed here is a single TCR beta chain. Its antigen remains unidentified. Just one base apart from a much larger clone, this may be a read error. The library was prepared using 5' RACE. The second PCR ran for about 7 to 11 cycles and used a J-beta primer mix along with a sample-barcoded 5' primer. Each TCR beta cDNA molecule received a unique molecular identifier from a template-switch 5' adaptor carrying 12 random nucleotides. Each sample yielded at least 3 million CDR3-containing paired-end reads. First-strand cDNA was synthesized from all RNA with the Mint cDNA synthesis kit, primed by a TRBC-specific oligonucleotide. Following uracil-DNA glycosylase treatment, all cDNA underwent a first 18-cycle PCR with the universal primers M1SS and BC2_uni_R. Per the authors' processing: For normalization, 1 million high-quality reads, each with a distinct molecular identifier, were randomly selected from each sample. Reads sharing molecular identifiers were discarded rather than binned into consensus sequences. MiTCR, set to a Q25 quality threshold and the strictest error-elimination algorithm, was used for CDR3 identification, clonotype clustering and error correction. A nonparametric unseen species model using Euler transformation provided a lower-bound estimate of total TCR beta diversity. TCRdb reprocessed the public reads (quality trimming at Q25 with fastp, clone calling with MiXCR) and kept in-frame beta chains. Entries are consolidated by CDR3 protein sequence, retaining the most common genes and DNA. The V and J calls and clone size are TCRdb's, not the authors'. This sample is represented by some 1.8 million distinct CDR3 sequences; about 39% of them were singletons. About 23% of the sample is held by the ten biggest clonotypes.

This record belongs to a study of blood T cells in healthy people across ages (dated by TCRdb to the mid-2010s). In terms of the full investigation: In model experiments, template switching captured roughly one uniquely barcoded TCR beta cDNA molecule for every two T cells. The study measured age-related changes in TCR beta repertoire diversity using deep sequencing normalized with unique cDNA molecular identifiers. To avoid experimental bias, donors of different ages were randomly spread across the sequencing lanes. The donors were split into four age groups: young (average 16 years), middle-aged (roughly 39), aged (about 62) and long-lived (under 90). For two donors (one aged 18 to 29 and one aged 80 or older), the study analyzed two additional independent replicas of 1 million unique cDNA reads from the same blood draw. On the study overall, not on this receptor specifically: Because donor CMV infection status was unknown, age-related changes in expanded clonotypes were potentially confounded. The long-lived group showed more naive CD4+ T cells, fewer expanded clones and increased TCR diversity than the aged group, suggesting age selection. Observed TCR beta diversity per million T cells fell roughly linearly with age, and a significant reduction was already apparent by age approximately 41. Conclusive comparison of naive and antigen-experienced compartments was prevented by the profiling of bulk unsorted PBMCs. The percentage of naive T cells measured by flow cytometry correlated strongly with observed TCR beta diversity. Estimates of total diversity based on one million sequenced T cells were considered lower bounds and underestimates.

The CDR3, cysteine through phenylalanine, is 17 amino acids long. Only CDR3 DNA is held: 51 bases, read in frame from base 1. Trimming costs V 0 bases and J 0 bases, and their ends lie 13 bases apart. In the germline V gene, CDR1 corresponds to SGHRS and CDR2 to YFSETQ. The donors were some 39 Caucasian individuals from Russia, aged roughly 6 to 100 years, who were systemically healthy. Each donor gave roughly 9 milliliters of peripheral blood, drawn into EDTA-treated Vacutainer tubes. Ficoll-Paque density-gradient centrifugation was used to isolate PBMCs, with at least 6.5 million per sample. Trizol reagent was used to extract total RNA from PBMCs, with at least 5.5 micrograms per sample. For every donor, an aliquot of PBMCs went through flow cytometry to measure the percentages of naive CD45RAhigh/CD27high T cells.

The chain is encoded by TRBV5-1 joined to TRBJ2-4, and possibly TRBD1, on 5 matching bases. Input material: blood. The clonotype originates from a human donor in good health. The DNA reads as follows: TGCGCCAGCAGCTTGGATGGGGCTACCTTAGCCAAAAACATTCAGTACTTC. It encodes CASSLDGATLAKNIQYF.